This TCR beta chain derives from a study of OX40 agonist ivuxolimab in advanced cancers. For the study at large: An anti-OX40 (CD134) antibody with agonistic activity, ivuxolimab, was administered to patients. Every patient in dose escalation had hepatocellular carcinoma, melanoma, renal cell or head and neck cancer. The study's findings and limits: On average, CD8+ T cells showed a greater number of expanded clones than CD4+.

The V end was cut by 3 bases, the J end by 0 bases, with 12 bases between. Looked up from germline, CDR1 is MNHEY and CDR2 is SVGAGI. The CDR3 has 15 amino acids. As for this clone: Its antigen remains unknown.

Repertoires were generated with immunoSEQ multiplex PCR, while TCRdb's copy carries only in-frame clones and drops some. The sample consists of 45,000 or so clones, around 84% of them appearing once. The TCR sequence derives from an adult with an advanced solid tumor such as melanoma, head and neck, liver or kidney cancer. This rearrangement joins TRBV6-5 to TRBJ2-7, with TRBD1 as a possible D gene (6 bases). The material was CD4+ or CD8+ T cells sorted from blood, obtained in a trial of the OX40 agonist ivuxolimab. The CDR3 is CASSYRGHGSYEQYF. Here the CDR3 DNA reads TGTGCCAGCAGTTATAGGGGACACGGCTCCTACGAGCAGTACTTC.